This TCR beta chain came from a study of cytomegalovirus exposure and HLA in healthy donors. In the PCR, 60 Vbeta and 13 Jbeta primers were used. Profiled with immunoSEQ multiplex PCR; TCRdb holds only in-frame clones, not every one. The repertoire holds 160,000 or so clones, approximately 80% seen once, with 2% to 2.5% in the top ten. This clone showed up just a few times. What it recognizes is unknown. The study's findings and limits: In a later analysis, parvovirus B19, influenza, CMV and Epstein-Barr virus appeared linked to several top co-occurrence clusters.

The length of the CDR3 is 14 residues. Germline values: CDR1 PRHDT, CDR2 FYEKMQ (reference sequence). The V segment lost 6 bases and the J segment 6 bases; nucleotides outside the gene matches: 9. The sequence derives from a man aged 50 to 60 in good health and CMV-seropositive. This chain joins TRBV13 and TRBJ2-7; 9 bases agree with TRBD2. Sequenced: PBMCs. The CDR3 sequence: CASRPRWTSVEQYF. As DNA, the CDR3 is TGTGCCAGCAGACCTAGGTGGACTAGCGTCGAGCAGTACTTC.